This T cell receptor beta chain comes out of a study of OX40 agonist ivuxolimab in advanced cancers. V was shortened by 0 bases and J by 5 bases, with 11 bases between the two germline ends. The germline V gene has CDR1 SGHRS and CDR2 YFSETQ. The CDR3 has 14 amino acids. The repertoire was sequenced with immunoSEQ multiplex PCR; TCRdb's copy has only in-frame clones and lacks some. The table has around 80,000 clones, around 80% seen once. The sequencing used CD4+ or CD8+ T cells sorted from blood, collected in a trial of the OX40 agonist ivuxolimab. The receptor's source is an adult with an advanced solid tumor such as melanoma, head and neck, liver or kidney cancer. The chain joins TRBV5-1 to TRBJ2-5; D is perhaps TRBD1 or TRBD2 (5 bases each). This chain's CDR3 is CASSLGAEGETQYF. The CDR3 DNA is TGCGCCAGCAGCTTGGGAGCCGAGGGGGAGACCCAGTACTTC.